This passage covers 18 T cell receptor beta chains from one sample sequenced in a study of blood T cell repertoires in COVID-19. The assay was immunoSEQ multiplex PCR, and TCRdb's table has in-frame clones only and misses some. The sample lists 30,000 to 40,000 clones; around 90% were seen once. The source material was peripheral blood. The receptors derive from a human donor in a cohort sampled during active COVID-19.

The V call is TRBV30, the J call TRBJ1-2, with D possibly being TRBD1 (5 bases). The CDR3 totals 13 residues. Germline V lookup: CDR1 GTSNPN, CDR2 SVGIG (reference sequence). Trimming removed 2 bases at V and 8 bases at J, with 15 bases between. The chain's CDR3 is CAWSTGPTGGYTF. For the CDR3, the DNA is TGTGCCTGGAGTACAGGCCCAACCGGCGGCTACACCTTC.

This rearrangement joins TRBV24-1 to TRBJ2-3; 12 nucleotides match TRBD2. The CDR3 has 16 residues. CDR1 is KGHDR, CDR2 SFDVKD, per germline. V lost 1 base, J lost 3 bases, and 1 base stayed unmatched. The CDR3 region is CATSDFGTSGTDTQYF. CDR3 sequence (DNA): TGTGCCACCAGTGATTTCGGGACTAGCGGGACAGATACGCAGTATTTT.

This clone was detected only a few times. The chain couples TRBV4-1 to TRBJ2-2, with D perhaps TRBD2 (6 bases). Germline lookup yields CDR1 MGHRA and CDR2 YSYEKL. With 0 bases removed from V and 6 bases from J, the gap between germline ends came to 8 bases. There are 14 residues in the CDR3. The CDR3 sequence: CASSQDWGAGELFF. The CDR3 DNA is TGCGCCAGCAGCCAAGATTGGGGGGCCGGGGAGCTGTTTTTT.

The gene calls are TRBV4-3 and TRBJ1-3; D is unresolved. This CDR3 comprises 15 residues. In germline, CDR1 is LGHNA, CDR2 YSLEER. Trimming pared 0 bases from V and 8 bases from J, leaving 14 bases between. The CDR3 DNA is TGCGCCAGCAGCCAAGATATGCGGCAGCGCGACACCATATATTTT. Amino acid sequence: CASSQDMRQRDTIYF.

For the CDR3, the DNA is TGTGCCAGCAGTTTTGAGGCGGGAATCTCAACCTACGAGCAGTACTTC. The encoded protein is CASSFEAGISTYEQYF. This chain connects TRBV28 to TRBJ2-7; D perhaps matches TRBD2 (6 bases). Trimming removed 3 bases from V and 2 bases from J, with 17 bases in between. CDR3 size: 16 residues. Germline lookup yields CDR1 MDHEN and CDR2 SYDVKM.

The V and J genes are TRBV15 and TRBJ2-1; 7 positions match TRBD2. This CDR3 spans 13 amino acids. V shed 7 bases and J 4 bases; nucleotides not matched to a gene: 4. The V gene's germline CDR1 is LNHNV and CDR2 YYDKDF (reference sequence). The CDR3 protein is CATTGLNYNEQFF. CDR3 in DNA: TGTGCCACCACGGGACTAAATTACAATGAGCAGTTCTTC.

The chain links TRBV7-9 to TRBJ2-4; TRBD1 matches at 11 bases. This CDR3 has 14 amino acids. The germline gives CDR1 SEHNR, CDR2 FQNEAQ (reference sequence). Trimming removed 1 base from V and 16 bases from J; junction bases left unmatched: 9. CDR3 coding DNA: TGTGCCAGCAGCTTAGGTCGGGGACAGGGGGGTCTTTACTTC. As protein: CASSLGRGQGGLYF.

The J gene is TRBJ2-3, the V gene TRBV7-2; 7 bases are a match to TRBD1. The CDR3 is made up of 19 amino acids. J gave up 9 bases and V 1 base, and 22 bases lay outside the gene matches. Germline V lookup: CDR1 SGHTA, CDR2 FQGNSA. The CDR3 sequence: CASSLESGVQTGLRVTQYF. The CDR3 DNA reads TGTGCCAGCAGCTTAGAATCTGGAGTACAGACAGGGCTCCGGGTAACGCAGTATTTT.

The sample holds a few counts of this clone. An end of the junction differs from the germline gene, which may be a read error. CDR3 in amino acids: CASSRGQGSHEQYF. The CDR3 DNA sequence: TGTGCCAGCAGCCGTGGACAGGGCTCCCACGAGCAGTACTTC. This chain links TRBV6-5 with TRBJ2-7, with 8 nucleotides matching TRBD1. This CDR3 has 14 amino acids. CDR1 is MNHEY and CDR2 is SVGAGI in the germline V gene.

CDR3 in amino acids: CASSLVVNLNNSPLHF. As DNA, the CDR3 is TGTGCCAGCAGCTTAGTAGTCAACCTTAATAATTCACCCCTCCACTTT. The chain employs TRBV7-2 and TRBJ1-6; D is unclear. The CDR3 sequence is 16 residues long. Per germline, CDR1 SGHTA and CDR2 FQGNSA. V gave up 1 base and J gave up 5 bases, with 12 bases separating them.

This chain connects TRBV14 to TRBJ2-3; 14 bases line up with TRBD2. This CDR3 is 20 amino acids long. Germline V gene data show CDR1 as SGHDN and CDR2 as FVKESK. Trimming took 4 bases from V and 0 from J; bases not matched to a gene: 12. The chain's CDR3 is CASSPKSRTSGGSSTDTQYF. The CDR3 DNA reads as TGTGCCAGCAGCCCGAAGTCTCGGACTAGCGGGGGGTCTAGCACAGATACGCAGTATTTT.

The V gene is TRBV6-2 or TRBV6-3, the J gene TRBJ2-7; D is possibly TRBD2 (5 bases). Trimming removed 8 bases from V and 6 bases from J, with 11 bases in between. Germline CDR1 and CDR2: MNHEY and SVGEGT. The CDR3 covers 11 residues. CDR3 region: CASRRAGEQYF. For the CDR3, the DNA is TGTGCCAGCCGCCGGGCGGGCGAGCAGTACTTC.

This chain links TRBV20-1 with TRBJ2-7, with TRBD2 matching 10 bases. This CDR3 has 14 residues. J gave up 0 bases and V 3 bases, and 2 bases lay outside the gene matches. From germline, CDR1 is DFQATT and CDR2 SNEGSKA (reference sequence). CDR3 DNA: TGCAGTGCTAGTCCTAGCGGGAGCTCCTACGAGCAGTACTTC. Protein product: CSASPSGSSYEQYF.

The chain has TRBV9 and TRBJ2-3; 8 bases are shared with TRBD1. There are 16 residues in the CDR3. Trimming took 0 bases from V and 6 from J; bases not matched to a gene: 9. The germline V gene encodes CDR1 SGDLS and CDR2 YYNGEE. CDR3 sequence reads: CASSVGQGALKDTQYF. The DNA for the CDR3 is TGTGCCAGCAGCGTAGGGCAGGGGGCCCTCAAGGATACGCAGTATTTT.

V gene TRBV6-5 combines with J gene TRBJ2-3, with D possibly matching TRBD1 (5 bases). This CDR3 contains 15 residues. Trimming shortened V by 7 bases and J by 6 bases, and 20 bases separated the two germline ends. The germline V gene encodes CDR1 MNHEY and CDR2 SVGAGI. CDR3 residues: CASTEGQGYGDTQYF. CDR3 bases: TGTGCCAGCACCGAAGGGCAGGGTTATGGGGATACGCAGTATTTT.

The chain combines TRBV15 with TRBJ1-3; D not certain. Germline V gives CDR1 LNHNV, CDR2 YYDKDF (reference sequence). CDR3 length equals 15 residues. The germline V and J ends were trimmed by 1 base and 3 bases, with 10 bases remaining between them. The CDR3 region has the DNA TGTGCCACCAGCAGAGTTCTGGCAGGTGGAAACACCATATATTTT. It encodes CATSRVLAGGNTIYF.

This sequence joins TRBV7-2 and TRBJ1-4; weak D call: TRBD1 (6 bases). Looked up from germline, CDR1 is SGHTA and CDR2 is FQGNSA. This CDR3 is built from 16 residues. Trimming cost V 4 bases and J 2 bases, with 14 bases left between them. The CDR3 region has the DNA TGTGCCAGCAGCTCAGTTCGGGGGGCGACTAATGAAAAACTGTTTTTT. Its protein is CASSSVRGATNEKLFF. The entire variable domain, with the rest obtained from reference TRBV7-2 and TRBJ1-4, is as follows: GAGVSQSPSNKVTEKGKDVELRCDPISGHTALYWYRQSLGQGLEFLIYFQGNSAPDKSGLPSDRFSAERTGGSVSTLTIQRTQQEDSAVYLCASSSVRGATNEKLFFGSGTQLSVL.

The V call is TRBV5-4, the J call TRBJ2-6, with 7 bases lining up with TRBD1. This CDR3 region has 18 residues. V gave up 4 bases and J gave up 4 bases; unmatched junction bases: 14. CDR1 is SGHNT and CDR2 is YYREEE in the germline V gene (reference sequence). The CDR3 spells CASSPARGGARGANVLTF. CDR3 nucleotide sequence: TGTGCCAGCAGCCCCGCCCGAGGGGGCGCTCGGGGGGCCAACGTCCTGACTTTC.